These T cell receptor beta chains were read from a single sample in a study of tumor-infiltrating lymphocytes in primary liver carcinoma. TCRdb passed the multiplex PCR reads through MiXCR, listing each CDR3 protein once. The sample lists about 320,000 distinct CDR3 sequences, 65% seen once, with roughly 9% in the top ten. Sequencing was carried out using peripheral blood. The receptors originated from a man aged 35-49 years with primary liver carcinoma and hepatitis B virus infection. CDR3s include the opening cysteine and the closing phenylalanine or tryptophan. Fields, in order: V gene, J gene, CDR3 protein.

>TRBV5-8|TRBJ2-1
CVSSLGTLRDEQFF
>TRBV28|TRBJ2-7
CASSSPGTTRTPEQYF
>TRBV5-1|TRBJ2-7
CASSYRTGVDEQYF
>TRBV24-1|TRBJ2-3
CATSARGSGLANTQYF
>TRBV5-6|TRBJ1-4
CASSLGAGVERLFF
>TRBV10-3|TRBJ2-7
CAISDLAASNSYEQYF
>TRBV28|TRBJ2-1
CASNRTSGFGNEQFF
>TRBV6-1|TRBJ2-3
CASNLKTSFTDTQYF
>TRBV18|TRBJ2-1
CASSLTGTSGFNEQFF
>TRBV28|TRBJ1-3
CASSAADRAGNTIYF
>TRBV6-1|TRBJ2-1
CASRWAADEQFF
>TRBV29-1|TRBJ2-3
CSFVAGGSGNTQYF